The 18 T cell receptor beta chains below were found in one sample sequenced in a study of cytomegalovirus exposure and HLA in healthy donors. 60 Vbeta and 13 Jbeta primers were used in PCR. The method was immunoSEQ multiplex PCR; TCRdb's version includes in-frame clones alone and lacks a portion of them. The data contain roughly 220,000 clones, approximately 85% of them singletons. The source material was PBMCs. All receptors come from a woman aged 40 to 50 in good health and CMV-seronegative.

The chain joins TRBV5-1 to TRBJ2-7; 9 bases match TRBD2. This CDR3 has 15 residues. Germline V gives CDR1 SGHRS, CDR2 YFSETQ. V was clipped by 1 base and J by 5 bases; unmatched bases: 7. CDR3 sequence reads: CASSLPREGRNEQYF. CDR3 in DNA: TGCGCCAGCAGCTTGCCGCGGGAGGGCCGGAACGAGCAGTACTTC.

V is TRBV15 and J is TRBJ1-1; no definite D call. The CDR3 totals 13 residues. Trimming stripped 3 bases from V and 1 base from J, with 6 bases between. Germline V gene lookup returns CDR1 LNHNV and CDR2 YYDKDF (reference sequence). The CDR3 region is CATSRAWNTEAFF. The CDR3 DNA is TGTGCCACCAGCAGGGCTTGGAACACTGAAGCTTTCTTT.

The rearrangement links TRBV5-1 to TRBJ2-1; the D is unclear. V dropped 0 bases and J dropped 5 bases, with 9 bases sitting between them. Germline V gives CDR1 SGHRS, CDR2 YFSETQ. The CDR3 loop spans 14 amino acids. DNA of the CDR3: TGCGCCAGCAGCTTGGTCGCTGAGAACAATGAGCAGTTCTTC. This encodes CASSLVAENNEQFF.

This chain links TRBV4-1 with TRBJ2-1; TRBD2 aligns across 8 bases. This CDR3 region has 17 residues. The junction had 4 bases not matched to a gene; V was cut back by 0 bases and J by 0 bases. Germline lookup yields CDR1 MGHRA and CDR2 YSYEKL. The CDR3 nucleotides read TGCGCCAGCAGCCAAGATCTAAGCGGGAGCTCCTACAATGAGCAGTTCTTC. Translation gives CASSQDLSGSSYNEQFF.

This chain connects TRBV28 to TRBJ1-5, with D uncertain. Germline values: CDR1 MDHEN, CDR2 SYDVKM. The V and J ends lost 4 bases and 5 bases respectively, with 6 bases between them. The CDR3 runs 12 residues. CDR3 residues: CASSSLHQPQHF. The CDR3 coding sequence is TGTGCCAGCAGTTCTCTTCATCAGCCCCAGCATTTT.

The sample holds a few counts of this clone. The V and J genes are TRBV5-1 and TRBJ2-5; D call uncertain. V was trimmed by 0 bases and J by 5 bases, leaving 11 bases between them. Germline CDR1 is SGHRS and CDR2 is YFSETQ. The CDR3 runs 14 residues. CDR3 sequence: CASSLDPGEETQYF. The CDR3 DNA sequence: TGCGCCAGCAGCTTGGATCCAGGCGAGGAGACCCAGTACTTC.

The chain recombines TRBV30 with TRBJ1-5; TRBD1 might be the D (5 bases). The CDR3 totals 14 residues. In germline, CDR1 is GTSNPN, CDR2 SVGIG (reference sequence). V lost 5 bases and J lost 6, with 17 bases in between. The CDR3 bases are TGTGCCTGGGGCCAGACAGTCCTGACTCAGCCCCAGCATTTT. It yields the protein CAWGQTVLTQPQHF.

The CDR3: CASSKALPDTQYF. CDR3 nucleotides: TGTGCCAGCAGCAAAGCACTGCCCGATACGCAGTATTTT. This sequence joins TRBV21-1 and TRBJ2-3; the D call in the table, TRBD2, was not verified against the DNA. TRBV21-1 is deemed a pseudogene. The CDR3 has 13 residues.

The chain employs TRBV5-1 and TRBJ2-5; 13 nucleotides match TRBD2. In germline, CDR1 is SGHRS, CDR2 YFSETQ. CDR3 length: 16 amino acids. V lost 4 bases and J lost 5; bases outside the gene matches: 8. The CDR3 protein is CASSNGLAGVGETQYF. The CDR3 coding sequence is TGCGCCAGCAGCAATGGACTAGCGGGAGTGGGGGAGACCCAGTACTTC. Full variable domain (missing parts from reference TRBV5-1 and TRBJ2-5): KAGVTQTPRYLIKTRGQQVTLSCSPISGHRSVSWYQQTPGQGLQFLFEYFSETQRNKGNFPGRFSGRQFSNSRSEMNVSTLELGDSALYLCASSNGLAGVGETQYFGPGTRLLVL.

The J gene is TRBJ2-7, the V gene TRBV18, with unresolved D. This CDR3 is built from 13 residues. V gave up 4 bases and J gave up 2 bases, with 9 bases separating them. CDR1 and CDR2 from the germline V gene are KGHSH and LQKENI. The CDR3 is CASSLNAPYEQYF. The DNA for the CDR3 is TGTGCCAGCTCACTCAACGCGCCCTACGAGCAGTACTTC.

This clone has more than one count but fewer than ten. The CDR3 loop reads CASSLDPVAGGYEQYF. The CDR3 bases are TGTGCCAGCAGCTTAGATCCAGTAGCGGGCGGGTACGAGCAGTACTTC. The V call is TRBV11-2, the J call TRBJ2-7; 7 positions agree with TRBD2. This CDR3 has 16 amino acids. Germline values: CDR1 SGHAT, CDR2 FQNNGV. The junction had 9 bases not matched to a gene; V was cut back by 0 bases and J by 4 bases. Full variable domain (rest looked up from reference TRBV11-2 and TRBJ2-7): EAGVAQSPRYKIIEKRQSVAFWCNPISGHATLYWYQQILGQGPKLLIQFQNNGVVDDSQLPKDRFSAERLKGVDSTLKIQPAKLEDSAVYLCASSLDPVAGGYEQYFGPGTRLTVT.

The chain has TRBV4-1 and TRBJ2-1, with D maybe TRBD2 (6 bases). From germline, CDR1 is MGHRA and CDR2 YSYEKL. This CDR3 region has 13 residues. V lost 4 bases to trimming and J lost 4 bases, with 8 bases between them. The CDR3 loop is CASSLGRYNEQFF. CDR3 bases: TGCGCCAGCAGCCTGGGGAGGTACAATGAGCAGTTCTTC.

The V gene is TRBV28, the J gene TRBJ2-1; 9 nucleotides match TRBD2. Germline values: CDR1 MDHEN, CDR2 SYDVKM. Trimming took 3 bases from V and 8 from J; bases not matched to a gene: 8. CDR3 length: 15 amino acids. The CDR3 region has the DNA TGTGCCAGCAGTTTGGTTACTAGCGGGCTGGATGAGCAGTTCTTC. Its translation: CASSLVTSGLDEQFF. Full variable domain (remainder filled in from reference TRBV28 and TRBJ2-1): DVKVTQSSRYLVKRTGEKVFLECVQDMDHENMFWYRQDPGLGLRLIYFSYDVKMKEKGDIPEGYSVSREKKERFSLILESASTNQTSMYLCASSLVTSGLDEQFFGPGTRLTVL.

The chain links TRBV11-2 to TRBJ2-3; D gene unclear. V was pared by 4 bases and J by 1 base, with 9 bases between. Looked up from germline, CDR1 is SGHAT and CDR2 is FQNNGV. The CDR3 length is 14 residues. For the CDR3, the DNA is TGTGCCAGCAGCTCGACGGGTGGCACAGATACGCAGTATTTT. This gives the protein CASSSTGGTDTQYF.

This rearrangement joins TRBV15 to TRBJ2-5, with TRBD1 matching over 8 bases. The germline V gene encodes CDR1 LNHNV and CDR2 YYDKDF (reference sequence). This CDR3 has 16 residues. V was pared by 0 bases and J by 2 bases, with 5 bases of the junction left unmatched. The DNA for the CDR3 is TGTGCCACCAGCAGAGAACCGGGACAGGAACAAGAGACCCAGTACTTC. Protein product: CATSREPGQEQETQYF. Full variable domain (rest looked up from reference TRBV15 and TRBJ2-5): DAMVIQNPRYQVTQFGKPVTLSCSQTLNHNVMYWYQQKSSQAPKLLFHYYDKDFNNEADTPDNFQSRRPNTSFCFLDIRSPGLGDTAMYLCATSREPGQEQETQYFGPGTRLLVL.

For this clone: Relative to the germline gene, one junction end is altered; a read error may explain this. The CDR3 is CASRVPGGEGRFSF. CDR3 DNA: TGTGCCAGCAGGGTCCCTGGAGGGGAGGGGAGGTTCTCTTTT. The chain combines TRBV28 with TRBJ2-2; 7 bases align to TRBD2. The CDR3 covers 14 residues. Germline-derived CDR1 and CDR2 are MDHEN and SYDVKM.

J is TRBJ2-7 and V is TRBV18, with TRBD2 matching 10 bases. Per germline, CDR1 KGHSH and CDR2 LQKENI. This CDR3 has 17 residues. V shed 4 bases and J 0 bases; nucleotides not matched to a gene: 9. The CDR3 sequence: CASSLARTSGSSYEQYF. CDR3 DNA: TGTGCCAGCTCACTCGCTCGGACTAGCGGCAGCTCCTACGAGCAGTACTTC.

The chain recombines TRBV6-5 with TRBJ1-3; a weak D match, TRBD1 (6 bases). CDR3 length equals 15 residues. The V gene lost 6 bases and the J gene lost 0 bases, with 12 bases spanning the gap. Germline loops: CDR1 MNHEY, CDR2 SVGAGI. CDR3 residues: CASRGDRFSGNTIYF. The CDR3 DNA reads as TGTGCCAGCAGGGGCGACAGGTTCTCTGGAAACACCATATATTTT.